This T cell receptor (beta chain) was profiled in a study of blood T cell repertoires in COVID-19. At the level of the study: The origin of the acute and convalescent COVID-19 samples was the United States, Italy and Spain.

In the original workflow: Scientists estimated how many nucleated cells there were by amplifying reference gene primers. TCRdb's table, derived via immunoSEQ multiplex PCR, lists solely in-frame clones and lacks some. The V and J calls and clone size are taken from that table; D and trimming were inferred from the DNA. In the table there are tens of thousands of clones, roughly 87% of which are singletons. The ends were cut back, 5 bases at V and 0 bases at J, with 14 bases in the middle. The CDR3 runs to 16 residues. CDR1 is MNHNY, CDR2 SVGAGI, per germline (reference sequence). The source of this sequence is a woman between 50 and 59 years old with active or convalescent COVID-19. Sequenced: peripheral blood. The rearrangement uses TRBV6-6 and TRBJ1-5, with D perhaps TRBD1 (6 bases). The CDR3 protein is CASSPTGLGSNQPQHF. The CDR3 nucleotides read TGTGCCAGCAGTCCTACAGGGCTGGGTAGCAATCAGCCCCAGCATTTT.